The clone carrying this TCR beta chain was seen many times. The CDR3 is 12 amino acids. Per the germline V gene, CDR1 is SQVTM and CDR2 is ANQGSEA. Trimming removed 4 bases from V and 3 bases from J, with 6 bases in between. This sample was included in a study of T cells in Graves' hyperthyroidism and ophthalmopathy. Researchers amplified the TCR beta CDR3 regions from RNA transcripts. Primed by the HTBI set, a first-round RT-PCR was run on the TCR CDR3. TCRdb analysed the multiplex PCR reads with MiXCR anew, one entry per CDR3 protein. The sample carries approximately 560,000 distinct CDR3 sequences, 40% to 55% recorded once.

The chain employs TRBV29-1 and TRBJ2-2; no firm D call. The source of this sequence is a woman under 30 with Graves' hyperthyroidism. The sample taken for sequencing was peripheral blood or thyroid tissue (not recorded which). The CDR3 nucleotides read TGCAGCGTTGCGGATTACACCGGGGAGCTGTTTTTT. Translated: CSVADYTGELFF.